The present T cell receptor beta chain was sequenced within a study of post-analysis software for immune sequencing data. Study as a whole: Progressive-relapsing, secondary progressive and relapsing-remitting multiple sclerosis were among the disease courses included. General observations from the study: The five TRBV segments detected at higher frequency in patients than in controls included TRBV5-6, TRBV5-1 and TRBV20-1.

Germline V lookup: CDR1 SGDLS, CDR2 YYNGEE. The CDR3 totals 16 residues. V was pared by 4 bases and J by 3 bases, with 17 bases between. TCR beta cDNA libraries included unique molecular identifiers. TCRdb passed the PCR reads through MiXCR, listing each CDR3 protein once. The sample holds about 680,000 distinct CDR3 sequences; approximately 60% are singletons and the top ten take roughly 12%. A few counts support this clonotype. Its antigen is undetermined. The V and J genes are TRBV9 and TRBJ2-1, with D perhaps matching TRBD1 or TRBD2 (5 bases each). Material for sequencing was blood. The TCR originated in a girl under 10 years old with multiple sclerosis. CDR3 DNA: TGTGCCAGCAGCCCCCACCGGGACGCGATCTACAATGAGCAGTTCTTC. It is translated as CASSPHRDAIYNEQFF.